This T cell receptor (beta chain) was recorded in a study of cytomegalovirus exposure and HLA in healthy donors. Among the 90 to 150 subjects of the validation cohort, separate from the roughly 700-subject first cohort, were the donors. The trim removed 0 bases at V and 5 bases at J, leaving 6 bases unmatched. CDR1 SGHRS and CDR2 YFSETQ come from the germline V gene. The length of the CDR3 is 16 residues. Profiled with immunoSEQ multiplex PCR; TCRdb holds only in-frame clones, not every one. The sample has around 120,000 clones, approximately 89% seen once. Study outcomes and limitations: Cytomegalovirus-associated TCR beta chains were listed, numbering some 150.

Concerning this clone itself: The antigen remains unidentified.

The chain uses TRBV5-1 and TRBJ1-5; 9 positions agree with TRBD1. What was sequenced was PBMCs. The receptor comes from a man aged 18 to 30 in good health and CMV-seronegative. The CDR3 DNA follows: TGCGCCAGCAGCTTGGACGGGGACAGGGTGGATCAGCCCCAGCATTTT. Translating gives CASSLDGDRVDQPQHF.